These 25 T cell receptor beta chains were all obtained from the same sample, sequenced in a study of T cells in localized non-small cell lung cancer (dated by TCRdb to the early 2020s). The library relied on the immunoSEQ multiplex PCR assay. Sourced from immuneACCESS, this table was stored by TCRdb with only in-frame sequences that have V and J called. A share of the clones is absent; for the studies checked, an unresolved V gene accounts for under half, and the remainder has no known explanation. Present in this sample are 48,000 or so clones, around 86% of which were seen just once. The top ten hold 15% to 20% of the sample. Material: peripheral blood, obtained before any cancer treatment. These receptor sequences come from a male donor at least 60 years old with stage III squamous cell lung carcinoma.

The chain carries TRBV5-6 and TRBJ1-4; no definite D call. CDR3 length: 15 amino acids. CDR1 and CDR2 (germline): SGHDT, YYEEEE. Trimming removed 2 bases from V and 7 bases from J, with 15 bases in between. The CDR3 bases are TGTGCCAGCAGCTTCTCCAGCGCTGTCTCTGAAAAACTGTTTTTT. The encoded protein is CASSFSSAVSEKLFF. The full variable domain, rest sourced from reference TRBV5-6 and TRBJ1-4, is DAGVTQSPTHLIKTRGQQVTLRCSPKSGHDTVSWYQQALGQGPQFIFQYYEEEERQRGNFPDRFSGHQFPNYSSELNVNALLLGDSALYLCASSFSSAVSEKLFFGSGTQLSVL.

The V call is TRBV19, the J call TRBJ1-2; no reliable D call. The CDR3 consists of 11 residues. Germline lookup yields CDR1 LNHDA and CDR2 SQIVND (reference sequence). The V and J ends lost 9 bases and 4 bases respectively, with 9 bases between them. The CDR3 loop reads CASQTSYGYTF. The CDR3, as DNA: TGTGCCAGCCAGACTTCCTATGGCTACACCTTC.

The V gene is TRBV7-9, the J gene TRBJ1-1; no firm D call. Trimming left V 2 bases short and J 1 base short, with 8 bases between. CDR1 is SEHNR, CDR2 FQNEAQ, per germline (reference sequence). The CDR3 sequence is 14 residues long. CDR3 sequence: CASSLLIPNTEAFF. The DNA for the CDR3 is TGTGCCAGCAGCTTACTCATCCCGAACACTGAAGCTTTCTTT. Filled out from reference TRBV7-9 and TRBJ1-1, the complete variable domain reads DTGVSQNPRHKITKRGQNVTFRCDPISEHNRLYWYRQTLGQGPEFLTYFQNEAQLEKSRLLSDRFSAERPKGSFSTLEIQRTEQGDSAMYLCASSLLIPNTEAFFGQGTRLTVV.

V gene TRBV30 combines with J gene TRBJ2-3; D is ambiguous. CDR1 and CDR2 (germline): GTSNPN, SVGIG (reference sequence). V gave up 5 bases and J gave up 4 bases, with 7 bases separating them. This CDR3 comprises 11 residues. The CDR3, as DNA: TGTGCCTGGTCTTCTTCAGATACGCAGTATTTT. Amino acid sequence: CAWSSSDTQYF.

Within the sample, this clone is medium-sized. The chain recombines TRBV7-2 with TRBJ2-7; a possible D gene is TRBD2 (6 bases). CDR3 length equals 15 residues. From germline, CDR1 is SGHTA and CDR2 FQGNSA. Trimming shortened V by 0 bases and J by 6 bases, and 15 bases separated the two germline ends. The CDR3 here is CASSLARGRAPEQYF. The CDR3 nucleotides read TGTGCCAGCAGCTTAGCGCGGGGCAGGGCCCCCGAGCAGTACTTC.

This rearrangement joins TRBV28 to TRBJ2-7; D not certain. CDR3 length: 12 amino acids. Deletions cut 6 bases from V and 0 bases from J, with 6 bases between. CDR1 MDHEN and CDR2 SYDVKM come from the germline V gene. CDR3 DNA sequence: TGTGCCAGCAGGTCTGGCTCCTACGAGCAGTACTTC. Its translation: CASRSGSYEQYF.

V gene TRBV5-4 combines with J gene TRBJ2-7; 12 bases match TRBD2. The CDR3 loop spans 16 amino acids. Germline V gene data show CDR1 as SGHNT and CDR2 as YYREEE (reference sequence). Trimming cost V 3 bases and J 4 bases; bases outside gene matches: 8. The CDR3 here is CASSSKTSGSNYEQYF. As DNA, the CDR3 is TGTGCCAGCAGCTCAAAGACTAGCGGGAGTAATTACGAGCAGTACTTC. Full variable domain (outside the CDR3, taken from reference TRBV5-4 and TRBJ2-7): ETGVTQSPTHLIKTRGQQVTLRCSSQSGHNTVSWYQQALGQGPQFIFQYYREEENGRGNFPPRFSGLQFPNYSSELNVNALELDDSALYLCASSSKTSGSNYEQYFGPGTRLTVT.

The chain recombines TRBV4-3 with TRBJ1-1; 9 bases map to TRBD1. Germline V lookup: CDR1 LGHNA, CDR2 YSLEER. J lost 4 bases, V lost 2 bases, and 5 bases had no gene match. The CDR3 consists of 15 residues. CDR3 residues: CASSQTQGAVTEAFF. CDR3 coding DNA: TGCGCCAGCAGCCAAACACAGGGGGCTGTCACTGAAGCTTTCTTT.

J is TRBJ2-3 and V is TRBV7-9; 8 bases are shared with TRBD1. Germline CDR1 reads SEHNR; CDR2 reads FQNEAQ (reference sequence). This CDR3 has 14 residues. J lost 10 bases, V lost 3 bases, and 9 bases had no gene match. The CDR3 loop reads CASSFGDRHRPQYF. CDR3 sequence (DNA): TGTGCCAGCAGCTTTGGGGACAGGCATCGGCCGCAGTATTTT.

The chain uses TRBV7-9 and TRBJ2-3; no definite D call. CDR1 is SEHNR, CDR2 FQNEAQ, per germline (reference sequence). The CDR3 length is 14 residues. Trimming took off 7 bases at V and 15 bases at J, with 26 bases between the two ends. The CDR3: CASTQLLSPLRPYF. CDR3 coding DNA: TGTGCCAGCACCCAACTCCTATCCCCCTTGCGGCCATATTTT.

The rearrangement joins TRBV6-5 to TRBJ2-1; D possibly corresponds to TRBD1 (6 bases). The CDR3 is 15 amino acids. Germline CDR1 is MNHEY and CDR2 is SVGAGI. Trimming removed 6 bases from V and 7 bases from J, with 19 bases in between. The CDR3 protein is CASRVRTVMVNEQFF. Written as DNA, the CDR3 is TGTGCCAGCAGGGTACGGACAGTCATGGTGAATGAGCAGTTCTTC.

As to this clone: An end of the junction does not agree with germline; a read error may underlie this. The genes are TRBV10-1 and TRBJ2-5, with 7 positions matching TRBD2. Germline assignment: CDR1 WNHNN and CDR2 SYGVQD (reference sequence). The CDR3 runs to 12 residues. CDR3 residues: CASKMVRETQYF. DNA of the CDR3: TGCGCCAGCAAGATGGTGCGGGAGACTCAGTACTTC.

As DNA, the CDR3 is TGCGCCAGCAGCTTGTACGGACTAGCGGGAGGTCTACGCTCCTACGAGCAGTACTTC. This codes for CASSLYGLAGGLRSYEQYF. The V and J genes are TRBV5-1 and TRBJ2-7; 14 bases map to TRBD2. The length of the CDR3 is 19 residues. J gave up 0 bases and V 1 base, and 9 bases lay outside the gene matches. Germline V gives CDR1 SGHRS, CDR2 YFSETQ.

The rearrangement joins TRBV13 to TRBJ2-1; 9 bases line up with TRBD1. The CDR3 runs to 13 residues. V shed 9 bases and J 8 bases; nucleotides not matched to a gene: 8. The germline V gene encodes CDR1 PRHDT and CDR2 FYEKMQ (reference sequence). The CDR3 bases are TGTGCCAGTGAGGGGACAGGGCGTGATGAGCAGTTCTTC. Protein product: CASEGTGRDEQFF. Full variable domain (missing parts from reference TRBV13 and TRBJ2-1): AAGVIQSPRHLIKEKRETATLKCYPIPRHDTVYWYQQGPGQDPQFLISFYEKMQSDKGSIPDRFSAQQFSDYHSELNMSSLELGDSALYFCASEGTGRDEQFFGPGTRLTVL.

The V gene is TRBV27, the J gene TRBJ2-7; no clear D gene. Trimming shortened V by 6 bases and J by 6 bases, and 15 bases separated the two germline ends. Looked up from germline, CDR1 is MNHEY and CDR2 is SMNVEV (reference sequence). This CDR3 comprises 13 residues. For the CDR3, the DNA is TGTGCCAGCAGCGGGTACCAAGCCCTCGAGCAGTACTTC. This gives the protein CASSGYQALEQYF.

V and J are TRBV5-1 and TRBJ1-2; a weak D match, TRBD1 (6 bases). CDR3 length: 13 amino acids. Germline lookup yields CDR1 SGHRS and CDR2 YFSETQ. V lost 3 bases to trimming and J lost 3 bases, with 9 bases between them. CDR3 bases: TGCGCCAGCAGCTCCAGGACAGACTATGGCTACACCTTC. The encoded protein is CASSSRTDYGYTF.

The chain has TRBV6-1 and TRBJ2-2, with 9 positions matching TRBD1. The CDR3 runs to 14 residues. The germline CDR1 and CDR2 sequences are MNHNS and SASEGT. After removal of 4 bases from V and 7 bases from J, the junction contained 4 bases not matched to a gene. CDR3 in amino acids: CASSGDRVDGELFF. The DNA of the CDR3 is TGTGCCAGCAGTGGGGACAGGGTCGACGGGGAGCTGTTTTTT.

The CDR3 DNA reads as TGCGCCAGCAGCCAAGCCCCGGCCCCCACTGAAGCTTTCTTT. It codes for CASSQAPAPTEAFF. The chain joins TRBV4-1 to TRBJ1-1; no firm D call. This CDR3 region has 14 residues. Germline V gene sequence: CDR1 MGHRA, CDR2 YSYEKL. Trimming took off 1 base at V and 4 bases at J, with 10 bases between the two ends.

This rearrangement joins TRBV11-2 to TRBJ2-7; D tentatively reads TRBD1 or TRBD2 (6 bases each). V was trimmed by 1 base and J by 1 base, leaving 11 bases between them. Germline V gene sequence: CDR1 SGHAT, CDR2 FQNNGV. CDR3 length equals 15 residues. CDR3 nucleotides: TGTGCCAGCAGCTTAGTGCGAGGGGGGTCCTACGAGCAGTACTTC. Translation gives CASSLVRGGSYEQYF.

The chain couples TRBV5-1 to TRBJ2-1; TRBD2 aligns across 7 bases. V dropped 1 base and J dropped 4; count of bases not matched to a gene: 11. Germline V gene lookup returns CDR1 SGHRS and CDR2 YFSETQ. The length of the CDR3 is 17 residues. The CDR3 reads CASSLSPAGDAYNEQFF. The CDR3, as DNA: TGCGCCAGCAGCTTGTCCCCGGCGGGAGATGCTTACAATGAGCAGTTCTTC.

The chain uses TRBV6-6 and TRBJ2-7; 8 bases agree with TRBD1. Trimming at V came to 6 bases and at J to 3 bases, leaving 4 bases not matched to a gene. Looked up from germline, CDR1 is MNHNY and CDR2 is SVGAGI (reference sequence). CDR3 size: 13 residues. In DNA, the CDR3 is TGTGCCAGCAGGCGTACAGGGGGCTACGAGCAGTACTTC. Translated: CASRRTGGYEQYF.

The genes are TRBV7-2 and TRBJ2-6; D perhaps matches TRBD1 (5 bases). V was trimmed by 5 bases and J by 0 bases, leaving 11 bases between them. The germline V gene encodes CDR1 SGHTA and CDR2 FQGNSA. This CDR3 spans 16 amino acids. This chain's CDR3 is CASSPGPVSGANVLTF. In nucleotides, the CDR3 is TGTGCCAGCAGCCCAGGGCCTGTCTCTGGGGCCAACGTCCTGACTTTC. The full variable domain, rest sourced from reference TRBV7-2 and TRBJ2-6, is GAGVSQSPSNKVTEKGKDVELRCDPISGHTALYWYRQSLGQGLEFLIYFQGNSAPDKSGLPSDRFSAERTGGSVSTLTIQRTQQEDSAVYLCASSPGPVSGANVLTFGAGSRLTVL.

V usage is TRBV15 and J usage is TRBJ1-6; D is ambiguous. V lost 1 base and J 12 bases, leaving 10 bases between the germline ends. The germline CDR1 and CDR2 sequences are LNHNV and YYDKDF (reference sequence). The CDR3 is 13 amino acids. The CDR3 is CATSRGPPEPLHF. CDR3 coding DNA: TGTGCCACCAGCAGAGGACCCCCGGAACCCCTCCACTTT. The variable domain in full, with the rest retrieved from reference TRBV15 and TRBJ1-6, is DAMVIQNPRYQVTQFGKPVTLSCSQTLNHNVMYWYQQKSSQAPKLLFHYYDKDFNNEADTPDNFQSRRPNTSFCFLDIRSPGLGDTAMYLCATSRGPPEPLHFGNGTRLTVT.

The chain carries TRBV5-1 and TRBJ2-3; 12 bases are shared with TRBD2. CDR1 SGHRS and CDR2 YFSETQ come from the germline V gene. The length of the CDR3 is 17 residues. Trimming cost V 0 bases and J 6 bases; bases outside gene matches: 8. Here the CDR3 reads CASSLAPSGGARDTQYF. The CDR3 DNA reads TGCGCCAGCAGCTTGGCCCCTAGCGGGGGGGCCCGGGATACGCAGTATTTT. Filled out from reference TRBV5-1 and TRBJ2-3, the complete variable domain reads KAGVTQTPRYLIKTRGQQVTLSCSPISGHRSVSWYQQTPGQGLQFLFEYFSETQRNKGNFPGRFSGRQFSNSRSEMNVSTLELGDSALYLCASSLAPSGGARDTQYFGPGTRLTVL.

The chain links TRBV27 to TRBJ2-1; D might be TRBD1 (5 bases). This CDR3 spans 15 amino acids. Trimming left V 3 bases short and J 4 bases short, with 13 bases between. Per the germline V gene, CDR1 is MNHEY and CDR2 is SMNVEV (reference sequence). CDR3 in amino acids: CASSLSQGAYNEQFF. CDR3 nucleotide sequence: TGTGCCAGCAGTTTGAGCCAGGGCGCTTACAATGAGCAGTTCTTC.